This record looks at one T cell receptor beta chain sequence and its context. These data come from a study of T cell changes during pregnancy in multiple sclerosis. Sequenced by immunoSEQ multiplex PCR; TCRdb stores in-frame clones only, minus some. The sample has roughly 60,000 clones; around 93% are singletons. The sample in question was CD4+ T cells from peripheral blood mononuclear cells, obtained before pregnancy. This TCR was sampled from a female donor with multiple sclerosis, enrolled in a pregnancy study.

The CDR3: CASSITGSLLYNEQFF. DNA for the CDR3: TGTGCCAGCAGCATTACAGGGTCCCTTCTTTACAATGAGCAGTTCTTC. This chain uses TRBV11-2 with TRBJ2-1; D might be TRBD1 (6 bases). The V end lost 5 bases, the J end lost 4 bases, and 18 bases lay between the germline ends. CDR1 is SGHAT, CDR2 FQNNGV, per germline. This CDR3 region has 16 residues. Full variable domain (remainder filled in from reference TRBV11-2 and TRBJ2-1): EAGVAQSPRYKIIEKRQSVAFWCNPISGHATLYWYQQILGQGPKLLIQFQNNGVVDDSQLPKDRFSAERLKGVDSTLKIQPAKLEDSAVYLCASSITGSLLYNEQFFGPGTRLTVL.